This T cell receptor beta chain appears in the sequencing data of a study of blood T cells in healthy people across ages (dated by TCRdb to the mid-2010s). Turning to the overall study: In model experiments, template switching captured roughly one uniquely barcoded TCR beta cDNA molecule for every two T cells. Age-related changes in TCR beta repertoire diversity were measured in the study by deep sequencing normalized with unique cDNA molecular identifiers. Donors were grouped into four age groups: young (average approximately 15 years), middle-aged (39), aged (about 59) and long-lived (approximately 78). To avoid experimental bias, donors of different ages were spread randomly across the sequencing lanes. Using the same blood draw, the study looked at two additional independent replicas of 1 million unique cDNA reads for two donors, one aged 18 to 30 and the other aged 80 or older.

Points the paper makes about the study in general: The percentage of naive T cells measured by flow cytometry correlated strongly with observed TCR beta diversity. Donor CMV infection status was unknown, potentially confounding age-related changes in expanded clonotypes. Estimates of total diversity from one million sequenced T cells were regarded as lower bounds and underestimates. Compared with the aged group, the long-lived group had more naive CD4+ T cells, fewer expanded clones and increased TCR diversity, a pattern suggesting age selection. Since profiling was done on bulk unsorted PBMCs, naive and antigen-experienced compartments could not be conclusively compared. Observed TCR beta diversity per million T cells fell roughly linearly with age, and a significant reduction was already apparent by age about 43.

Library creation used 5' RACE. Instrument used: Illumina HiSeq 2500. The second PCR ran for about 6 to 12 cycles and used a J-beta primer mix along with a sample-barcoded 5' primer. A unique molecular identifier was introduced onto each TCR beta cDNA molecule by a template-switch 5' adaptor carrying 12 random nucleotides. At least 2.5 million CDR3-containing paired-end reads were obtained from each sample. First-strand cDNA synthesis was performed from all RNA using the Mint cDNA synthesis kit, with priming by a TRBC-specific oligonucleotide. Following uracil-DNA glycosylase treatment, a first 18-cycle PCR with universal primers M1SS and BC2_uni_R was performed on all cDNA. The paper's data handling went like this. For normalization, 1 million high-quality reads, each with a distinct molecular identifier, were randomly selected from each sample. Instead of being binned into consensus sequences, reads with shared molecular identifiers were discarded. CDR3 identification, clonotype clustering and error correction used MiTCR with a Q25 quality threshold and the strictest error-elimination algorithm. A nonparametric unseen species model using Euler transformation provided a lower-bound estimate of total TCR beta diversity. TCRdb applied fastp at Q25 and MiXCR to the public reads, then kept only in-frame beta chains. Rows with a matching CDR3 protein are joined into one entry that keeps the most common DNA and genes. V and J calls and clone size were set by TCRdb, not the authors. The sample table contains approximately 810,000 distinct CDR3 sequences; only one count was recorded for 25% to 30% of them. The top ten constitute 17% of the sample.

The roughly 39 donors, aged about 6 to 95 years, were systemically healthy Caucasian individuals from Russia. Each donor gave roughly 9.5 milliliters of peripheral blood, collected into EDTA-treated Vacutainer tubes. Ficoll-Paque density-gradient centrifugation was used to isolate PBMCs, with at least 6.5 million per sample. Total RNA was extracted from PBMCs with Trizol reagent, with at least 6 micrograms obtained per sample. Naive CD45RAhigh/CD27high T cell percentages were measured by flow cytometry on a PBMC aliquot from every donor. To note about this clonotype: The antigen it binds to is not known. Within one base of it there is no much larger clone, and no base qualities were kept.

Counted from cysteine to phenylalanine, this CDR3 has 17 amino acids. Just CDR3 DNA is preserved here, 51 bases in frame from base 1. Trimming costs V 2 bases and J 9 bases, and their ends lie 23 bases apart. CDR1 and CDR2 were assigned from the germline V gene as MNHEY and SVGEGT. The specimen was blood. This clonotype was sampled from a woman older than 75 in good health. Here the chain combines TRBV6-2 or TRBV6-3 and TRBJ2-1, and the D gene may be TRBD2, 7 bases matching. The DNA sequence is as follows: TGTGCCAGCAGTTACATTTCGGGGGGCCCGCTGAACGGTGAGCAGTTCTTC. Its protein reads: CASSYISGGPLNGEQFF.